This T cell receptor beta chain came from a study of monozygotic twins with inflammatory bowel disease. TCRdb re-called the 5' RACE reads and gives one entry per CDR3 protein, without DNA. The sample has 350,000 to 500,000 distinct CDR3 sequences. Sequenced sample: blood. The sequence came from a human donor with ulcerative colitis or Crohn's disease, or a healthy co-twin of an affected twin (not recorded which).

The CDR3 here is CASSKGSAYEQYF. The chain links TRBV3-1 to TRBJ2-7. The CDR3 is 13 amino acids. The germline CDR1 and CDR2 sequences are LGHDT and YNNKEL (reference sequence).